This T cell receptor beta chain was recorded in a study of identical twins' blood T cells. The CDR3 has 14 amino acids. Trimming left V 6 bases short and J 0 bases short, with 9 bases between. This clonotype was seen repeatedly, ten times or more. Per the original methods: Per-library CDR3 reads ranged about 2.2 to 3.6 million; clonotypes, ~85,000 to ~500,000. MiXCR, run by TCRdb on the 5' RACE reads, gives a single entry per CDR3 protein. TCRdb's processing, not the authors', yielded these V and J calls. Of 400,000 or so distinct CDR3 sequences listed, 25% to 35% are singletons. The chain employs TRBV12-3 or TRBV12-4 and TRBJ2-1, with a tentative D call TRBD2 (6 bases). The sequence came from a woman between 18 and 50 years old in good health. Sequenced: PBMCs. This chain's CDR3 is CASRRAGSYNEQFF. The CDR3 nucleotides are TGTGCCAGCAGGAGAGCGGGCTCCTACAATGAGCAGTTCTTC.